The sequence of this T cell receptor (beta chain) was determined in a study of T-cell reconstitution after alpha-beta-depleted transplantation in children (dated by TCRdb to about 2016). Regarding the research as a whole: The study quantitatively tracked T-cell immune reconstitution after TCRalphabeta/CD19-depleted allogeneic hematopoietic cell transplantation in children using TCR repertoire profiling.

Inclusive of the bounding cysteine and phenylalanine, the CDR3 is 16 residues long. Only CDR3 DNA is held: 48 bases, read in frame from base 1. V and J are truncated by 0 bases and 6 bases respectively, leaving an intervening sequence of 16 bases. CDR1 and CDR2 were assigned from the germline V gene as SGHDT and YYEEEE. The receptor library was made with PCR. The sequencer listed for this sample is Illumina HiSeq 2500. TCR libraries were prepared with molecular barcoding, using unique molecular identifiers to normalize TCRbeta repertoire quantification. TCRdb redid the processing of the public reads, applying fastp at Q25 and MiXCR, and retained in-frame beta chains. Each entry merges the rows of one CDR3 protein and shows their most common DNA and genes. Within this sample are 300,000 to 400,000 distinct CDR3 sequences, with 15% to 20% of them counted one time only. The ten largest clones capture approximately 38% of the sample.

Taken with the paper, the label for treatment or condition translates to: allogeneic hematopoietic cell transplantation with graft depleted of TCRalphabeta T cells and CD19 B cells. Transplant recipients were children who received TCRalphabeta/CD19-depleted allogeneic hematopoietic cell grafts. In regard to this clonotype: No antigen is known for it. No clone much larger than this one lies a single base away; base qualities are absent.

Findings and caveats that apply to the study as a whole: In some patients, high TCRbeta diversity at day 60 was attributed to recipient T cells and intrathymic progenitors that had survived conditioning. Apparently early alphabetaT-cell count recovery about two months after transplant reportedly relied on only several hundred rapidly expanded clones derived from non-depleted graft cells. Hyperexpanded clone frequencies declined over subsequent months; after one year, T-cell counts and TCRbeta diversity were mostly attributed to newly produced T cells.

This TCR came from a male patient aged 2 to 10 who had a stem cell transplant for acute lymphoblastic leukemia, so the T cells may come from the graft donor. The sample here was PBMCs, mostly from graft donor cells, taken 360 days after TCRalphabeta/CD19-depleted stem cell transplant. The chain was built from TRBV5-6 and TRBJ2-1; there is no confident call for the D gene. The bases read TGTGCCAGCAGCTTGGGTGGGTTTAGTAGTCGCAATGAGCAGTTCTTC. This is translated as CASSLGGFSSRNEQFF.